This T cell receptor (beta chain) was profiled in a study of neurological immune-mediated disorders. This clonotype is medium-sized by share. 5'RACE generated cDNA with 10-nucleotide random UMIs. TCRdb processed the 5' RACE reads anew with MiXCR; each CDR3 protein has one entry. The sample comprises nearly 60,000 distinct CDR3 sequences, roughly 3.5% of which are singletons, and 7.1% rests with the top ten. The V end was cut by 2 bases, the J end by 4 bases, with 1 base between. CDR3 length equals 11 residues. Unsorted libraries were prepared from 2 million PBMCs that had been stored at -80 C. This receptor was obtained from a woman aged 55 to 70 with multiple sclerosis. Sequencing was performed on PBMCs. The chain employs TRBV12-3 or TRBV12-4 and TRBJ2-3; no firm D call. Here the CDR3 DNA reads TGTGCCAGCAGTTTATCAGATACGCAGTATTTT. Protein product: CASSLSDTQYF.